What follows are 27 T cell receptor beta chains derived from one specimen sequenced in a study of neurological immune-mediated disorders. TCRdb re-derived calls from the 5' RACE reads in MiXCR, one entry per CDR3 protein. The sample lists roughly 76,000 distinct CDR3 sequences; 3% to 4% were seen once. Sequenced material: PBMCs. All receptors come from a woman aged 45-60 years with multiple sclerosis.

This clonotype has ten or more counts. This rearrangement joins TRBV20-1 to TRBJ1-3; D is unclear. Germline CDR1 DFQATT, CDR2 SNEGSKA (reference sequence). V dropped 7 bases and J dropped 0 bases, with 10 bases sitting between them. This CDR3 has 13 residues. CDR3 in amino acids: CSGFKFSGNTIYF. For the CDR3, the DNA is TGCAGTGGGTTCAAATTCTCTGGAAACACCATATATTTT.

There are many counts of this clonotype. The junction shows a germline mismatch at one end, possibly a read error. The chain uses TRBV27 and TRBJ1-1; D is perhaps TRBD1 (6 bases). Germline-derived CDR1 and CDR2 are MNHEY and SMNVEV (reference sequence). The CDR3 has 14 amino acids. In DNA, the CDR3 is TGTACCAGCAGTTTGCACAGGGTGAACACTGAAGCTTTCTTT. It codes for CTSSLHRVNTEAFF.

This clonotype has ten or more counts. V gene TRBV28 combines with J gene TRBJ1-4; perhaps TRBD1 as D (6 bases). CDR1 is MDHEN and CDR2 is SYDVKM in the germline V gene. The CDR3 is made up of 15 amino acids. The germline V and J ends were trimmed by 6 bases and 3 bases, with 14 bases remaining between them. The CDR3 spells CASRSTGFANEKLFF. The CDR3 coding sequence is TGTGCCAGCAGGAGCACAGGGTTTGCTAATGAAAAACTGTTTTTT.

This clonotype has ten or more counts. This chain connects TRBV18 to TRBJ2-7, with 12 bases matching TRBD1. The germline V gene encodes CDR1 KGHSH and CDR2 LQKENI. Trimming cost V 2 bases and J 3 bases; bases outside gene matches: 2. CDR3 size: 15 residues. CDR3 amino acids: CASSPGTGGYYEQYF. The CDR3 nucleotides read TGTGCCAGCTCACCAGGGACAGGGGGCTACTACGAGCAGTACTTC.

This clonotype was found many times. In nucleotides, the CDR3 is TGTGCCATGAGAAGACAGGGGGCGGACTATGGCTACACCTTC. Translating it yields CAMRRQGADYGYTF. The V call is TRBV10-3, the J call TRBJ1-2, with TRBD1 matching over 10 bases. V trimming: 9 bases; J trimming: 3 bases; junction bases outside the gene matches: 7. CDR1 is ENHRY, CDR2 SYGVKD, per germline. The CDR3 is 14 residues long.

This clonotype was observed at least ten times. The V call is TRBV2, the J call TRBJ2-1, with TRBD2 matching 8 bases. The germline V gene encodes CDR1 SNHLY and CDR2 FYNNEI. Trimming took 7 bases from V and 5 from J; bases not matched to a gene: 13. This CDR3 contains 16 residues. This CDR3 reads CASKGLRLARHNEQFF. The CDR3 nucleotides are TGTGCCAGCAAGGGGTTGCGACTAGCGCGGCACAATGAGCAGTTCTTC.

This clonotype has a count of ten or more. The genes are TRBV27 and TRBJ1-1; possibly TRBD1 for D (5 bases). The CDR3 loop spans 16 amino acids. Germline V gene data show CDR1 as MNHEY and CDR2 as SMNVEV (reference sequence). Trimming removed 6 bases from V and 3 bases from J, with 20 bases in between. CDR3 DNA: TGTGCCAGCAGAGGACGCCCAGGGTCTACGTACACTGAAGCTTTCTTT. It codes for CASRGRPGSTYTEAFF.

This clonotype was recorded many times. This chain joins TRBV9 and TRBJ1-6; 7 bases map to TRBD1. This CDR3 has 15 residues. With 0 bases clipped from V and 7 bases from J, the junction kept 4 bases outside the gene matches. CDR1 SGDLS and CDR2 YYNGEE come from the germline V gene. CDR3 region: CASSVGQGGNSPLHF. The CDR3 DNA reads TGTGCCAGCAGCGTAGGACAGGGCGGCAATTCACCCCTCCACTTT.

This clonotype was detected many times. The chain is built from TRBV5-1 and TRBJ2-3; no definite D call. This CDR3 comprises 12 residues. From germline, CDR1 is SGHRS and CDR2 YFSETQ. V lost 5 bases to trimming and J lost 4 bases, with 8 bases between them. The CDR3 coding sequence is TGCGCCAGCAGGAAGTATCCAGATACGCAGTATTTT. Amino acid sequence: CASRKYPDTQYF.

This clonotype came up many times. V gene TRBV6-5 combines with J gene TRBJ2-2; D is ambiguous. The CDR3 contains 14 residues. The V end was cut by 4 bases, the J end by 5 bases, with 11 bases between. CDR1 is MNHEY, CDR2 SVGAGI, per germline. The CDR3 spells CASSSSRATGELFF. The CDR3 nucleotides read TGTGCCAGCAGTTCTTCCCGGGCTACCGGGGAGCTGTTTTTT.

This clonotype was detected only a few times. V and J are TRBV7-6 and TRBJ2-1, with D tentatively TRBD1 (5 bases). Germline-derived CDR1 and CDR2 are SGHVS and FNYEAQ. The CDR3 sequence is 13 residues long. Trimming removed 5 bases from V and 8 bases from J, with 13 bases in between. The CDR3 reads CASSGKGYDEQFF. CDR3 in DNA: TGTGCCAGCAGCGGAAAGGGGTACGATGAGCAGTTCTTC.

Note on this clonotype: Since a much larger clone is just one base distant, this may be a read error. CDR3 sequence (DNA): TGTGCCAGCAGCGCGCAAAGCTTAGTGTCCTACGAGCAGTACTTC. Translation: CASSAQSLVSYEQYF. The chain uses TRBV11-3 and TRBJ2-7; unclear D gene. This CDR3 spans 15 amino acids. Germline V lookup: CDR1 SGHNT, CDR2 YENEEA. Trimming shortened V by 5 bases and J by 1 base, and 15 bases separated the two germline ends.

This clonotype was seen at least ten times. This chain links TRBV7-9 with TRBJ2-7, with unresolved D. There are 15 residues in the CDR3. CDR1 SEHNR and CDR2 FQNEAQ come from the germline V gene (reference sequence). Trimming removed 1 base at V and 5 bases at J, with 15 bases between. CDR3 amino acids: CASSLDTRIVDEQYF. The CDR3 region has the DNA TGTGCCAGCAGCTTAGACACTCGTATTGTGGACGAGCAGTACTTC. The full variable domain, with the rest looked up from reference TRBV7-9 and TRBJ2-7, is DTGVSQNPRHKITKRGQNVTFRCDPISEHNRLYWYRQTLGQGPEFLTYFQNEAQLEKSRLLSDRFSAERPKGSFSTLEIQRTEQGDSAMYLCASSLDTRIVDEQYFGPGTRLTVT.

There are many counts of this clonotype. CDR3 in amino acids: CASSHGNIQYF. The CDR3 DNA follows: TGTGCCAGCAGTCACGGAAACATTCAGTACTTC. V and J are TRBV6-2 or TRBV6-3 and TRBJ2-4; D not certain. The V gene's germline CDR1 is MNHEY and CDR2 SVGEGT. V was shortened by 5 bases and J by 6 bases, with 5 bases between the two germline ends. CDR3 size: 11 residues.

There are many counts of this clonotype. The genes are TRBV7-3 and TRBJ2-2, with 7 positions matching TRBD2. After removal of 2 bases from V and 4 bases from J, the junction contained 1 base not matched to a gene. The CDR3 spans 14 residues. Germline CDR1 SGHTA, CDR2 FQGTGA. DNA of the CDR3: TGTGCCAGCAGCTTAGCGGGGGTCACCGGGGAGCTGTTTTTT. Translation: CASSLAGVTGELFF.

This clonotype was observed many times. Germline and junction disagree at one end, which may indicate a read error. The rearrangement joins TRBV5-1 to TRBJ2-5; the D is unclear. CDR3 length equals 14 residues. Germline V gives CDR1 SGHRS, CDR2 YFSETQ. CDR3 loop: CASSLGGGQETQYF. The CDR3 nucleotides read TGTGCCAGCAGCTTAGGTGGCGGACAAGAGACCCAGTACTTC.

There are many counts of this clonotype. This chain links TRBV5-5 with TRBJ2-5; D possibly matches TRBD1 or TRBD2 (5 bases each). The germline V gene encodes CDR1 SGHKS and CDR2 YYEKEE (reference sequence). This CDR3 spans 15 amino acids. V was trimmed by 5 bases and J by 1 base, leaving 15 bases between them. The CDR3 DNA sequence: TGTGCCAGCAGATTTTCCGGGGCCTTCCAAGAGACCCAGTACTTC. This sequence encodes CASRFSGAFQETQYF.

This clonotype was picked up many times. The chain recombines TRBV20-1 with TRBJ1-5; a weak D match, TRBD1 (6 bases). CDR1 DFQATT and CDR2 SNEGSKA come from the germline V gene (reference sequence). The ends were cut back, 3 bases at V and 7 bases at J, with 13 bases in the middle. CDR3 length: 13 residues. CDR3 protein: CSASVWGRQPQHF. The CDR3 DNA sequence: TGCAGTGCTAGTGTATGGGGGCGACAGCCCCAGCATTTT.

Ten or more counts support this clonotype. CDR3 amino acids: CSAPSFGDEQFF. The CDR3 DNA is TGCAGTGCTCCTAGCTTTGGGGATGAGCAGTTCTTC. V gene TRBV20-1 combines with J gene TRBJ2-1; D possibly corresponds to TRBD2 (5 bases). The CDR3 sequence is 12 residues long. V lost 5 bases to trimming and J lost 8 bases, with 13 bases between them. The germline gives CDR1 DFQATT, CDR2 SNEGSKA (reference sequence).

This clonotype has at least ten counts. The chain joins TRBV20-1 to TRBJ2-7; the D gene is possibly TRBD1 (6 bases). The CDR3 loop spans 19 amino acids. The germline gives CDR1 DFQATT, CDR2 SNEGSKA (reference sequence). Trimming cost V 0 bases and J 2 bases, with 26 bases left between them. CDR3 nucleotide sequence: TGCAGTGCTAGAGACTGGACAGCCCAAAGGGGTAGAAAGCCCTACGAGCAGTACTTC. Amino acid sequence: CSARDWTAQRGRKPYEQYF.

This clonotype was counted many times. J is TRBJ1-2 and V is TRBV20-1; D may be TRBD1 (6 bases). The CDR3 length is 13 residues. V lost 5 bases and J 7 bases, leaving 17 bases between the germline ends. Germline V gives CDR1 DFQATT, CDR2 SNEGSKA (reference sequence). CDR3 in amino acids: CSAVLRFRGGYTF. The CDR3 DNA sequence: TGCAGTGCTGTACTCCGATTCAGGGGTGGCTACACCTTC.

This clonotype has at least ten counts. The chain combines TRBV4-2 with TRBJ2-3; D is possibly TRBD2 (6 bases). Trimming shortened V by 0 bases and J by 4 bases, and 14 bases separated the two germline ends. The germline gives CDR1 LGHNA, CDR2 YNFKEQ. The CDR3 is 16 amino acids. DNA for the CDR3: TGTGCCAGCAGCCAAGAAGCGGGTGTGGTGTCAGATACGCAGTATTTT. Protein product: CASSQEAGVVSDTQYF.

This clonotype has ten or more counts. This chain uses TRBV7-2 with TRBJ1-2; no clear D gene. Germline values: CDR1 SGHTA, CDR2 FQGNSA. The V gene lost 1 base and the J gene lost 4 bases, with 16 bases spanning the gap. This CDR3 has 16 residues. The CDR3 DNA reads TGTGCCAGCAGCTTAGAAGTGTCGCAGCGCGGCTATGGCTACACCTTC. This encodes CASSLEVSQRGYGYTF.

The chain has TRBV24-1 and TRBJ1-2, with 8 bases aligning to TRBD1. The length of the CDR3 is 13 residues. The germline gives CDR1 KGHDR, CDR2 SFDVKD. Unmatched junction bases numbered 8, after V lost 10 bases and J lost 5 bases. CDR3 coding DNA: TGTGCCACGAGACAGGGGACCGAATATGGCTACACCTTC. This sequence encodes CATRQGTEYGYTF.

This clonotype was seen ten or more times. The chain couples TRBV6-1 to TRBJ2-5, with a possible D match to TRBD1 (6 bases). This CDR3 is 13 amino acids long. Trimming removed 6 bases from V and 4 bases from J, with 12 bases in between. Germline assignment: CDR1 MNHNS and CDR2 SASEGT. Here the CDR3 DNA reads TGTGCCAGCAGAGTGACAGGCGGAGAGACCCAGTACTTC. Encoded protein: CASRVTGGETQYF.

This clonotype turned up a few times. A much bigger clone sits one base away, suggesting this may be a read error. The CDR3 DNA sequence: TGCAGTGCTTACACGCGGCAGGGACTAGCACCCCTCAACTTT. It translates to CSAYTRQGLAPLNF. The chain couples TRBV20-1 to TRBJ1-6; tentative D call: TRBD1 (5 bases). This CDR3 spans 14 amino acids. Germline CDR1 DFQATT, CDR2 SNEGSKA (reference sequence).

This clonotype was seen more than once but under ten times. A read error may explain this, as a much larger clone is one base away. Lacking the conserved final phenylalanine or tryptophan, this CDR3 likely reflects a read error. The CDR3 region has the DNA TGTGCCAGCAGCTTCAAAAATGAGCAGTTCTGC. Translated: CASSFKNEQFC. The chain carries TRBV7-9 and TRBJ2-1; the D is unclear. V gave up 3 bases and J gave up 7 bases, with 4 bases separating them. This CDR3 spans 11 amino acids. In germline, CDR1 is SEHNR, CDR2 FQNEAQ (reference sequence).